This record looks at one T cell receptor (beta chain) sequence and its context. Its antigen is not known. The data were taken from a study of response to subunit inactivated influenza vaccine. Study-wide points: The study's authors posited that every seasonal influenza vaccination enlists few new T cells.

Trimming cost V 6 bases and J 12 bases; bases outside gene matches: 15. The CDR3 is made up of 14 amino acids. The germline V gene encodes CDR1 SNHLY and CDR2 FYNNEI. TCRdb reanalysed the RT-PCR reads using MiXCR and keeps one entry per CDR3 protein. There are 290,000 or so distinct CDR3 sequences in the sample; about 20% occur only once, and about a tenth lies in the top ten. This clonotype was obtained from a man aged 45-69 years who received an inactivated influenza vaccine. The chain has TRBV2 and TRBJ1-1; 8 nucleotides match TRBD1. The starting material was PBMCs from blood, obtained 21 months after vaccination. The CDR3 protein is CASRQSGGSLGTFF. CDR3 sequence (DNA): TGTGCCAGCAGACAGTCAGGGGGCTCCTTAGGTACTTTCTTT.